This T cell receptor beta chain came from a study of T cell therapy after organ transplantation. At the level of the study: Patients received a median of 1.92 x 10^8 CMV-specific T cells over 2 to 6 infusions.

Trimming at V came to 1 base and at J to 2 bases, leaving 5 bases not matched to a gene. The CDR3 is made up of 16 amino acids. The germline V gene has CDR1 MNHEY and CDR2 SVGAGI. Time point reported: 20-29 weeks after completion of therapy. This clone has a single count. The antigen is unknown. The protocol was immunoSEQ multiplex PCR, while the TCRdb copy is restricted to in-frame clones and leaves out a portion. This sample has 15,000 to 20,000 clones; 85% occur once, and the top ten carry around a third. Study-level points and caveats: Poor CD8+ T cell yield may explain few expansions in nonresponders. CD8 clonality fold change after therapy inversely tracked pretherapy clonality.

This chain uses TRBV6-5 with TRBJ2-1; 7 bases map to TRBD2. Sequenced material: CD8+ T cells from blood, taken after autologous CMV-specific T cell therapy. This TCR came from a human patient who had received a solid organ transplant and had CMV disease. Some T cells may arise from the graft donor. The CDR3 sequence is CASSYFSGGAYNEQFF. The CDR3 DNA is TGTGCCAGCAGTTACTTTTCGGGGGGTGCCTACAATGAGCAGTTCTTC.